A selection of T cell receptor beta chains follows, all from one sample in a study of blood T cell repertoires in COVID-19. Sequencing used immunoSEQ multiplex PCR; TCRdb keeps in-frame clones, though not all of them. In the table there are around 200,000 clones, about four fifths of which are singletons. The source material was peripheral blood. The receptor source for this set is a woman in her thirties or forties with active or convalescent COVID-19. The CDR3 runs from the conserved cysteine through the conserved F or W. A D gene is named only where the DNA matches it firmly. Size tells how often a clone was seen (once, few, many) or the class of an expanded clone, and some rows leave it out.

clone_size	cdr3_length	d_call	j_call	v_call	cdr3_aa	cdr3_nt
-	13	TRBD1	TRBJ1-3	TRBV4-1	CASSLGQGDTIYF	TGCGCCAGCAGCCTTGGACAGGGGGACACCATATATTTT
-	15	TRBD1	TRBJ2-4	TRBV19	CASSVTGGARNIQYF	TGTGCCAGTAGTGTGACAGGGGGCGCCCGGAACATTCAGTACTTC
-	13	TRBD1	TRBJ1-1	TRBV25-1	CASSDWDRRAAFF	TGTGCCAGCAGTGATTGGGACAGGCGAGCGGCTTTCTTT
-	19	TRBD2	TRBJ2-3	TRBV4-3	CASSQGYGLAGGAEDTQYF	TGCGCCAGCAGCCAAGGATACGGGCTAGCGGGGGGTGCTGAAGATACGCAGTATTTT
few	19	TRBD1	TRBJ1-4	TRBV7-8	CASSPPGQGAVGANEKLFF	TGTGCCAGCAGTCCTCCGGGACAGGGGGCGGTTGGAGCTAATGAAAAACTGTTTTTT
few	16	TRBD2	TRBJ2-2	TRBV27	CASSEPGLANTGELFF	TGTGCCAGCAGTGAACCGGGACTAGCGAACACCGGGGAGCTGTTTTTT
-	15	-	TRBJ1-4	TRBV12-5	CASAPGQIGDEKLFF	TGTGCTAGTGCCCCAGGACAGATCGGGGATGAAAAACTGTTTTTT
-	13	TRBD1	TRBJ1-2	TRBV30	CAWRPTGGGGYTF	TGTGCCTGGAGGCCGACAGGGGGGGGTGGCTACACCTTC
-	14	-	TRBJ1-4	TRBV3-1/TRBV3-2	CASSQPSCQVKLFF	TGTGCCAGCAGCCAACCCAGCTGCCAGGTAAAACTGTTTTTT
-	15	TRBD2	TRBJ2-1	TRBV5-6	CASSFERGGYNEQFF	TGTGCCAGCAGCTTCGAGCGGGGGGGTTACAATGAGCAGTTCTTC
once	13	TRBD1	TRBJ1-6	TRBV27	CAISAGQGTPLHF	TGTGCCATCTCCGCGGGACAGGGGACACCCCTCCACTTT
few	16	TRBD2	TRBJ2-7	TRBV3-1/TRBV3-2	CASSHSRTLAAYEQYF	TGTGCCAGCAGCCACTCCCGGACACTAGCGGCTTACGAGCAGTACTTC
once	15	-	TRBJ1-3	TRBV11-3	CASSESPFPGNTIYF	TGTGCCAGTTCGGAGTCCCCCTTCCCTGGAAACACCATATATTTT
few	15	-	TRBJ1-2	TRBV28	CASSLRDSANYGYTF	TGTGCCAGCAGTTTGCGGGACTCCGCTAACTATGGCTACACCTTC
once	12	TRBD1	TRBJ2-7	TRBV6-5	CASTNRGQEQYF	TGTGCCAGCACGAATAGGGGGCAAGAGCAGTACTTC
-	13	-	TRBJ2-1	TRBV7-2	CASRDTGYNEQFF	TGTGCCAGCCGGGACACCGGCTACAATGAGCAGTTCTTC
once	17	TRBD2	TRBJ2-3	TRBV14	CASSQSRTSSSTDTQYF	TGTGCCAGCAGCCAATCCCGGACTAGCAGTAGCACAGATACGCAGTATTTT
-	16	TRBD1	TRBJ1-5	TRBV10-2	CARNHRGLGGNQPQHF	TGCGCCAGGAACCACAGGGGCCTGGGTGGCAATCAGCCCCAGCATTTT
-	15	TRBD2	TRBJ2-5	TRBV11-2	CASILGGGSEETQYF	TGTGCCAGCATCCTCGGGGGGGGCTCGGAAGAGACCCAGTACTTC
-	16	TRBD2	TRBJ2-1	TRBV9	CASSTTGLAVYNEQFF	TGTGCCAGCAGCACAACGGGACTAGCGGTTTACAATGAGCAGTTCTTC
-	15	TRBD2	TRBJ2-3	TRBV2	CASSGGTSVTDTQYF	TGTGCCAGCAGTGGGGGGACTAGCGTCACAGATACGCAGTATTTT
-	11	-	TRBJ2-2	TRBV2	CASSLSGELFF	TGTGCCAGCAGTCTGTCCGGGGAGCTGTTTTTT
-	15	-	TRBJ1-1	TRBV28	CASTGRDNMNTEAFF	TGTGCCAGCACCGGCCGGGACAACATGAACACTGAAGCTTTCTTT
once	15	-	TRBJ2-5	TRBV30	CAWSVGLGRRETQYF	TGTGCCTGGAGTGTAGGCCTGGGCCGCAGGGAGACCCAGTACTTC
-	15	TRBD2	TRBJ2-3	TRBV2	CASRIGLADMDTQYF	TGTGCCAGCAGGATAGGACTAGCGGATATGGATACGCAGTATTTT
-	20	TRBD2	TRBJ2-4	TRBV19	CASTQGTSGIKPLAKNIQYF	TGTGCCAGTACTCAAGGGACTAGCGGGATTAAACCACTAGCCAAAAACATTCAGTACTTC
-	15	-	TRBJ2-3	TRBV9	CASSVGGLNTDTQYF	TGTGCCAGCAGCGTGGGGGGACTCAACACAGATACGCAGTATTTT
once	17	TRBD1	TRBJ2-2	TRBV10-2	CASRNSVGTGRAGELFF	TGCGCCAGCAGAAATTCCGTTGGGACAGGGAGGGCCGGGGAGCTGTTTTTT
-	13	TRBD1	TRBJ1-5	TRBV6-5	CASRKDRAQPQHF	TGTGCCAGCCGGAAGGACAGGGCCCAGCCCCAGCATTTT
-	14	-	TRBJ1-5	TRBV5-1	CASSLSGGNQPQHF	TGCGCCAGCAGCTTGTCTGGGGGGAATCAGCCCCAGCATTTT
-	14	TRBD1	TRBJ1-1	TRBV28	CASSSTGLNTEAFF	TGTGCCAGCAGTTCGACAGGGTTGAACACTGAAGCTTTCTTT
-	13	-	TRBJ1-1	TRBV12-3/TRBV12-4	CASRGLTNTEAFF	TGTGCCAGCAGGGGACTTACGAACACTGAAGCTTTCTTT
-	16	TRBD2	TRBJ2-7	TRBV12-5	CASGFGTSGGAGEQYF	TGTGCTAGTGGTTTCGGGACTAGCGGGGGGGCTGGGGAGCAGTACTTC
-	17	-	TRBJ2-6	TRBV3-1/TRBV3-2	CASSQAGQLTGANVLTF	TGTGCCAGCAGCCAAGCCGGACAGCTGACTGGGGCCAACGTCCTGACTTTC
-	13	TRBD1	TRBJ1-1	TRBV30	CAWSPGQGGEAFF	TGTGCCTGGAGTCCAGGACAGGGAGGTGAAGCTTTCTTT
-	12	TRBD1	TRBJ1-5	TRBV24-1	CATSEGGTPQHF	TGTGCCACCAGTGAAGGGGGCACGCCCCAGCATTTT